This entry concerns a single T cell receptor (beta chain). This specimen comes from a study of Ad26.COV2.S vaccination and SARS-CoV-2 variants. Sequencing was performed with immunoSEQ multiplex PCR; in TCRdb, only in-frame clones are kept and a portion is missing. Of under 300,000 clones listed, around 90% are singletons. Treatment indicated: over 15 received Ad26.COV2.S at low or high dose, single or two shots; several received placebo; per-sample allocation not given. Collection of the samples took place on day 63 after the first injection of vaccine or placebo. This receptor was identified in a person between 18 and 59 years old who received the Ad26.COV2.S COVID-19 vaccine or a placebo. The material was peripheral blood, obtained in a trial of Ad26.COV2.S vaccine versus placebo.

CDR3 sequence (DNA): TGTGCCAGCAGTCCAGAGGGGGGGACTAATTCACCCCTCCACTTT. Its protein is CASSPEGGTNSPLHF. The V call is TRBV6-4, the J call TRBJ1-6, with D maybe TRBD1 (6 bases). V gave up 5 bases and J gave up 6 bases, with 14 bases separating them. The germline CDR1 and CDR2 sequences are MRHNA and SNTAGT. The CDR3 runs 15 residues.